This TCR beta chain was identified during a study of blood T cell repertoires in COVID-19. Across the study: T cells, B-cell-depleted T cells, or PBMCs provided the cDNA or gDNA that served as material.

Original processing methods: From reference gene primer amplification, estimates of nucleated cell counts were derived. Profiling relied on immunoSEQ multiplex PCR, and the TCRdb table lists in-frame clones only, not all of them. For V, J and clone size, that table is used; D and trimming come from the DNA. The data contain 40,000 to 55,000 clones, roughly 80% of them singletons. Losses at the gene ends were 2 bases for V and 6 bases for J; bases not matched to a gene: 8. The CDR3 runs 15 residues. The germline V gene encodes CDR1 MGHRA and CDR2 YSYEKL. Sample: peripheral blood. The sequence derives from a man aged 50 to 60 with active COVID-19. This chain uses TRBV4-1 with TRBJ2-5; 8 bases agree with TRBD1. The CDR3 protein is CASSQPGGEGKTQYF. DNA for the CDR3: TGCGCCAGCAGCCAACCAGGGGGCGAGGGGAAGACCCAGTACTTC.